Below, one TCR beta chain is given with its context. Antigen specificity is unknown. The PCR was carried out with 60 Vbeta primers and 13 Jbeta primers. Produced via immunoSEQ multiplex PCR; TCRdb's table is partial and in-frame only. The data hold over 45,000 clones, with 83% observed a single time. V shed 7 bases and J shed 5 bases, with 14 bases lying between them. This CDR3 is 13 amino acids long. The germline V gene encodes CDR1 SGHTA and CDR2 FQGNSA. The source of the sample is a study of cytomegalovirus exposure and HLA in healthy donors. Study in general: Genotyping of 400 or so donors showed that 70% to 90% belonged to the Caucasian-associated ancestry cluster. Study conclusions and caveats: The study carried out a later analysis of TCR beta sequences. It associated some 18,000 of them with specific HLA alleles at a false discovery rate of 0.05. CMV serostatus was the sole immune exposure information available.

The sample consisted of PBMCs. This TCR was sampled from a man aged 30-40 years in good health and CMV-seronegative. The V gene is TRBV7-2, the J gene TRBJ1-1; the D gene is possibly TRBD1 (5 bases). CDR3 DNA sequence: TGTGCCAGCACCCCCAGAAGGGGAACTGAAGCTTTCTTT. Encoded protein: CASTPRRGTEAFF. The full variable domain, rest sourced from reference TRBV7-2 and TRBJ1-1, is GAGVSQSPSNKVTEKGKDVELRCDPISGHTALYWYRQSLGQGLEFLIYFQGNSAPDKSGLPSDRFSAERTGGSVSTLTIQRTQQEDSAVYLCASTPRRGTEAFFGQGTRLTVV.